One sample yielded the 4 T cell receptor beta chains listed below, sequenced in a study of response to subunit inactivated influenza vaccine. TCRdb itself ran the RT-PCR reads through MiXCR, one entry per CDR3 protein. This sample has 490,000 or so distinct CDR3 sequences, with 6.5% to 8% found just once. The sample consisted of PBMCs from blood, taken about 24 months after vaccination. The receptors were gathered from a man aged 50-75 years who received an inactivated influenza vaccine.

About this clonotype: Compared with germline, one end of the junction differs, possibly owing to a read error. V usage is TRBV20-1 and J usage is TRBJ2-7; unclear D gene. The germline CDR1 and CDR2 sequences are DFQATT and SNEGSKA (reference sequence). CDR3 length equals 14 residues. This CDR3 is CRARSQASSYEQYF. The CDR3 DNA reads as TGCAGAGCTAGATCGCAGGCCAGCTCCTACGAGCAGTACTTC.

Many counts were recorded for this clonotype. The chain has TRBV7-8 and TRBJ2-1; tentative D call: TRBD2 (5 bases). The CDR3 contains 15 residues. V was pared by 0 bases and J by 1 base, with 7 bases between. Germline lookup yields CDR1 SGHVS and CDR2 FQNEAQ. Written as DNA, the CDR3 is TGTGCCAGCAGCTTAGCGACGGGATCCTACAATGAGCAGTTCTTC. Translating it yields CASSLATGSYNEQFF.

This clonotype was seen a handful of times. The chain couples TRBV5-5 to TRBJ2-5; D may be TRBD1 or TRBD2 (6 bases each). V lost 4 bases to trimming and J lost 2 bases, with 12 bases between them. The CDR3 is 14 amino acids. Germline-derived CDR1 and CDR2 are SGHKS and YYEKEE (reference sequence). The CDR3 spells CASSRRGTQETQYF. CDR3 DNA: TGTGCCAGCAGCCGCCGGGGGACACAAGAGACCCAGTACTTC.

This clonotype was counted many times. This chain uses TRBV5-1 with TRBJ2-1; no clear D. From germline, CDR1 is SGHRS and CDR2 YFSETQ. Between the trimmed V and J ends, which lost 0 bases and 10 bases, there was a span of 11 bases. The length of the CDR3 is 13 residues. CDR3 amino acids: CASSLEWRREQFF. CDR3 in DNA: TGCGCCAGCAGCTTGGAGTGGAGACGGGAGCAGTTCTTC.